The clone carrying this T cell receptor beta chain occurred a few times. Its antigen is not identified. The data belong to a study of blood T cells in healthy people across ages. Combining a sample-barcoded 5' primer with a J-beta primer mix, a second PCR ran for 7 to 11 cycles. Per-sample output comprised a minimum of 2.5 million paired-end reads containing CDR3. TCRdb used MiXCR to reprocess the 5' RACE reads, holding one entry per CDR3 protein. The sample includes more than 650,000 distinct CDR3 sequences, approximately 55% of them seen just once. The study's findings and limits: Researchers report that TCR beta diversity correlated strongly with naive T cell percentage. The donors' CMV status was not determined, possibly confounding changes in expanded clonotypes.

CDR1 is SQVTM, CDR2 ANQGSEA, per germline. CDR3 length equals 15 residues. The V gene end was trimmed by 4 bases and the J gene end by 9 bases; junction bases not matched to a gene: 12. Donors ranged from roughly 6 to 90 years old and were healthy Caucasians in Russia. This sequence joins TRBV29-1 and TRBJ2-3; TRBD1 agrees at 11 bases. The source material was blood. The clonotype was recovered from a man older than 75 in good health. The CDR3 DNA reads TGCAGCGTTGTCAGTGGGACAGGGGGGGGGAGGACGCAGTATTTT. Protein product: CSVVSGTGGGRTQYF.